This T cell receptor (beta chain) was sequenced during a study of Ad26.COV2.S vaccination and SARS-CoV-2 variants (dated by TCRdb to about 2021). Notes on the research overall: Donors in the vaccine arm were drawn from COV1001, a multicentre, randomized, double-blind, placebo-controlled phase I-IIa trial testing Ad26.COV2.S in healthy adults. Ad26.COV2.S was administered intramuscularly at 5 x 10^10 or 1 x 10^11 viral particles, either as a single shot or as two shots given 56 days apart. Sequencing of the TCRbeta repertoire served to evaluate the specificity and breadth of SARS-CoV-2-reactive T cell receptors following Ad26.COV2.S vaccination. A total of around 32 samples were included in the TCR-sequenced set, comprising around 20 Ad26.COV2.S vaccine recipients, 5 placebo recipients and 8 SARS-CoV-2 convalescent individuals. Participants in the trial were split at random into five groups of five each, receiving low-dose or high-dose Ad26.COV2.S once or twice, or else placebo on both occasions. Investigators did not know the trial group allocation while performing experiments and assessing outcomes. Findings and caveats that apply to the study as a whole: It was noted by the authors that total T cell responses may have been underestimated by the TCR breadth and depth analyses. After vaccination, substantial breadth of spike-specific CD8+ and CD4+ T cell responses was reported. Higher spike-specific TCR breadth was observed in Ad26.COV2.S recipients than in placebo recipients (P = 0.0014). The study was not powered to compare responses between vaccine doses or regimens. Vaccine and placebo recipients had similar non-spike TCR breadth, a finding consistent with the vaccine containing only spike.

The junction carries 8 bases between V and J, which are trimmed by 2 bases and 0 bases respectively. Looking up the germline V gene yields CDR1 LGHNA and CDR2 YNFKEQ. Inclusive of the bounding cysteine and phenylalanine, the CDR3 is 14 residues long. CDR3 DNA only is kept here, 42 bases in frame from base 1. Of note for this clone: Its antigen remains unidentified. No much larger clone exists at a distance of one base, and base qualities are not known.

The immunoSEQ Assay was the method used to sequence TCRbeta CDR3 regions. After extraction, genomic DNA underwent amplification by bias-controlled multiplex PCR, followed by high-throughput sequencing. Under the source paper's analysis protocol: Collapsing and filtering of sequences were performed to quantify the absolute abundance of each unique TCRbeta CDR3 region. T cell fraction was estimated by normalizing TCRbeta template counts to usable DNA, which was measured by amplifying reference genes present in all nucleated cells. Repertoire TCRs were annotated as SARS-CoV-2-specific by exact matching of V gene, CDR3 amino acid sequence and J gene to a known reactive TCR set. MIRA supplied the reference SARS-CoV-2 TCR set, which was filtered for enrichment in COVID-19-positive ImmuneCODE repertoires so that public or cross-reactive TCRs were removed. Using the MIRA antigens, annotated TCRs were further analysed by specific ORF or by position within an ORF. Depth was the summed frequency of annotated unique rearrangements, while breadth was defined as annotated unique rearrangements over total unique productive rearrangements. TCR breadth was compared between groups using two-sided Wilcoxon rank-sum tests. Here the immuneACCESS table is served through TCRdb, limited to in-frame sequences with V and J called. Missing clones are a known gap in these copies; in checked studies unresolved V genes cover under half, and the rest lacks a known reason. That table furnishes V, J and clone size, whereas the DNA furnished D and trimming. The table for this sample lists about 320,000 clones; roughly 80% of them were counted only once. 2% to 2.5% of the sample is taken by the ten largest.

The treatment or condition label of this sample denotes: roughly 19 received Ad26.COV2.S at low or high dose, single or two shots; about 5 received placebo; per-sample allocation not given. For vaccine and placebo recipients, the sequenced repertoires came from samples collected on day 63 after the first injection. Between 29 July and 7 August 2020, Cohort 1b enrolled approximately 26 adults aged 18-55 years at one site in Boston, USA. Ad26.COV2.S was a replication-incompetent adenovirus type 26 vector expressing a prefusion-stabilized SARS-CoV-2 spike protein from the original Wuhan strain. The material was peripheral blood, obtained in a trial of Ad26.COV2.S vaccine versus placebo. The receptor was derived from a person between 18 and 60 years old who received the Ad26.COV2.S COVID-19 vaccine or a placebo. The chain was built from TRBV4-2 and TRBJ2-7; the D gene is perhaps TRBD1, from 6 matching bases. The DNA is TGTGCCAGCAGCCAACCAGGGGTCTCCTACGAGCAGTACTTC. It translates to CASSQPGVSYEQYF.